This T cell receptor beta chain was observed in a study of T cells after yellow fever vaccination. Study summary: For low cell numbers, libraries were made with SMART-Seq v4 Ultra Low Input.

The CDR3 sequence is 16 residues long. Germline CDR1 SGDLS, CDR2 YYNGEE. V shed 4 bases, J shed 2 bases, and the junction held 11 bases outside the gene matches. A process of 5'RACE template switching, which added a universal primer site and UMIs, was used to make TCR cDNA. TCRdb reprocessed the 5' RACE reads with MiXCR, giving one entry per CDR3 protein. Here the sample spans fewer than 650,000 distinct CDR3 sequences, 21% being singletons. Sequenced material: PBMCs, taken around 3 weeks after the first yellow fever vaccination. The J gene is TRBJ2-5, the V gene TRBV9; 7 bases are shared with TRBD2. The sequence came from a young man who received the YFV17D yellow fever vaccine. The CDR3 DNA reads TGTGCCAGCAGCCAGCTTGGCCGAGCGGGGCAAGAGACCCAGTACTTC. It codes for CASSQLGRAGQETQYF.